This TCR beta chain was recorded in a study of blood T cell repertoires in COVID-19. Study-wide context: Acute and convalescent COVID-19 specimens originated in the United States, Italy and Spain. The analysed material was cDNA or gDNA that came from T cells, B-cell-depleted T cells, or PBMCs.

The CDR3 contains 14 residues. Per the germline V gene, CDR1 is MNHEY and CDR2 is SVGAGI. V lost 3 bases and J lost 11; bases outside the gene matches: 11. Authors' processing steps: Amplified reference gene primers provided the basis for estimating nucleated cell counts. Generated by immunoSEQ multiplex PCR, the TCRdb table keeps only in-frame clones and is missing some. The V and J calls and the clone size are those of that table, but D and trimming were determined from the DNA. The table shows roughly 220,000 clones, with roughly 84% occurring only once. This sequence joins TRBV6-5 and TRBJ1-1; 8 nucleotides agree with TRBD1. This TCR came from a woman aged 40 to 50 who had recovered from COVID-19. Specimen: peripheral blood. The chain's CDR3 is CASSYDAGGAGAFF. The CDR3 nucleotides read TGTGCCAGCAGTTATGACGCAGGGGGCGCGGGGGCTTTCTTT.